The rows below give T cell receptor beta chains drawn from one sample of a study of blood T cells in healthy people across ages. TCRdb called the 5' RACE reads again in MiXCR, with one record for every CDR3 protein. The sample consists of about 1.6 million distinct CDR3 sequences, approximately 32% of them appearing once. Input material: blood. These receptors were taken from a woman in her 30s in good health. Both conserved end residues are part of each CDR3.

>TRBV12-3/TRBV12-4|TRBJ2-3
CASSFPADTQYF
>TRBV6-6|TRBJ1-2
CASTTDGGIVGYTF
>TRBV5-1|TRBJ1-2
CASSAGGAYGYTF
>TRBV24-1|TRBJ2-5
CATSDLGTSVETQYF
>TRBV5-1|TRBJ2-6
CASSLAGRGITGANVLTF
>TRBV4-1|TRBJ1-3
CASSQDWTVDSTIYF
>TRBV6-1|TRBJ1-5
CASSEAFVVSNQPQHF
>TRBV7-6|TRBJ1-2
CASSSGGAENYGYTF
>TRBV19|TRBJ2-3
CASIGPDLPLTQYF
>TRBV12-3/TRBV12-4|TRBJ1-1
CASSLQGGSIEAFF
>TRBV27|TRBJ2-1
CASRPGLAGGYEQFF
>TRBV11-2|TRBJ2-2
CASSLNNWGAGELFF
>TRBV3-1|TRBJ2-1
CASSQVLSAEHYNEQFF
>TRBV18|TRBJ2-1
CASSPGAAIAEQFF
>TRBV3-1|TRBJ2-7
CASSQDGGSGFTYEQYF
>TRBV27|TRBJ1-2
CASSLTGPPDGYTF
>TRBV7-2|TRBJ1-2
CASSLAPGGGYGYTF
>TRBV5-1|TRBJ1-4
CASSLSDRPNEKLFF
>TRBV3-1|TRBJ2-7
CASSQAAGGLIGQYF
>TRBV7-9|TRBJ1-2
CASSAPLARYGYTF
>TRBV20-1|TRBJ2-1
CSANTGLSPPPHEQFF
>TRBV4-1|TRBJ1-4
CASSQVGLNEKLFF
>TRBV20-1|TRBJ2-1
CSARDPGTYNEQFF
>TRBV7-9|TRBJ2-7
CASSPPGQGYEQYF
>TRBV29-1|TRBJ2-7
CSVRLVGVTYEQYF
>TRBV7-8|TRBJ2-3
CASSSRTSGSTDTQYF
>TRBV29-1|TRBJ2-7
CSAGQGAWNEQYF
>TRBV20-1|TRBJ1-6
CSARDIGREGNSPLHF
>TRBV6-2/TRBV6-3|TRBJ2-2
CASSNGQNTGELFF
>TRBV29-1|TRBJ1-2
CSSYLGPEVGYTF
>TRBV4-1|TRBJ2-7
CASSPGRQGNDEQYF